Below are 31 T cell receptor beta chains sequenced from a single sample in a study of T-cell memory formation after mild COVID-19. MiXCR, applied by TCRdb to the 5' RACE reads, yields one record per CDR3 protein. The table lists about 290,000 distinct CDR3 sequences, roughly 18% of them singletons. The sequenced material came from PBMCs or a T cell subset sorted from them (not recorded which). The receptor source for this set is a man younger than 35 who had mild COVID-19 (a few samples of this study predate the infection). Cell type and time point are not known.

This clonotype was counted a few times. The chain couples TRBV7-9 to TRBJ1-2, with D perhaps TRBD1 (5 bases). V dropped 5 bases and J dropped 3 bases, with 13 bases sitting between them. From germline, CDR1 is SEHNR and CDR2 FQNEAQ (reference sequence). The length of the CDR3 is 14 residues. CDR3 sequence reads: CASSPEGIYYGYTF. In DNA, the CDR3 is TGTGCCAGCAGCCCCGAGGGGATTTACTATGGCTACACCTTC.

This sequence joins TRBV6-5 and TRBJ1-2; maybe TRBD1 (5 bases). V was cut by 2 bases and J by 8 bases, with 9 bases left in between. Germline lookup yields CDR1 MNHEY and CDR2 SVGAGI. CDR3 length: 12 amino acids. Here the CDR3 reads CASSYRGQGYTF. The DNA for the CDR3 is TGTGCCAGCAGTTACAGGGGTCAGGGCTACACCTTC.

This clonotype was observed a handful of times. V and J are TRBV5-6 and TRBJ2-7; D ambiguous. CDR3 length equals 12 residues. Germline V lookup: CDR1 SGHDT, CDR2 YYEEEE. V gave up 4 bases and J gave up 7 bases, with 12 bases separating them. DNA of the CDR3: TGTGCCAGCAGCGGTAGCAGTGGTGAGCAGTACGTC. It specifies CASSGSSGEQYV.

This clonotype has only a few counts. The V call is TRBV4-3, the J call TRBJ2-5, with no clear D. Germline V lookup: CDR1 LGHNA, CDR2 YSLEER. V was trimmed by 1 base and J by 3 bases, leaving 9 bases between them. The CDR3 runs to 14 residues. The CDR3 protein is CASSQGLAKETQYF. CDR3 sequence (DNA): TGCGCCAGCAGCCAAGGCCTGGCCAAAGAGACCCAGTACTTC.

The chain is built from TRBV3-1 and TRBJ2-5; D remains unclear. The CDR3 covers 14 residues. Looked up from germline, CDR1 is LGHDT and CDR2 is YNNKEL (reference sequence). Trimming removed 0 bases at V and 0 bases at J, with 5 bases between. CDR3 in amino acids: CASSQDRNQETQYF. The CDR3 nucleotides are TGTGCCAGCAGCCAAGACAGGAACCAAGAGACCCAGTACTTC.

The CDR3 region is CSASPGGSGNTIYF. Written as DNA, the CDR3 is TGCAGTGCTAGTCCGGGAGGTTCTGGAAACACCATATATTTT. The chain links TRBV20-1 to TRBJ1-3, with D unclear. The CDR3 is 14 amino acids. Germline CDR1 is DFQATT and CDR2 is SNEGSKA (reference sequence). Trimming removed 3 bases at V and 1 base at J, with 10 bases between.

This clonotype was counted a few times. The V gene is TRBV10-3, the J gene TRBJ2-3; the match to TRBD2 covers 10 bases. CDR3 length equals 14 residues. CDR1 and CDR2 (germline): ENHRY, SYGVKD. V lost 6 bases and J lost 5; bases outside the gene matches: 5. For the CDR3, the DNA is TGTGCCATCAGCCCAGCGGGGGGGTTAGATACGCAGTATTTT. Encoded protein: CAISPAGGLDTQYF.

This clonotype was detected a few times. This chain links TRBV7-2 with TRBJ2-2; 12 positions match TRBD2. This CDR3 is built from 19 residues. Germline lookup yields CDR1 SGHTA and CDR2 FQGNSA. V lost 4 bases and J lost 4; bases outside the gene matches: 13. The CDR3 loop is CASSWPVTSGGLGTGELFF. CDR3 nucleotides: TGTGCCAGCAGCTGGCCCGTGACTAGCGGGGGCCTCGGCACCGGGGAGCTGTTTTTT.

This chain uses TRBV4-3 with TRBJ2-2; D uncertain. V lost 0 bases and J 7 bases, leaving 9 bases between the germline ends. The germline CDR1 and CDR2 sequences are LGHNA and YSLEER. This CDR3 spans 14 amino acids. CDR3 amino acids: CASSQDIGGGELFF. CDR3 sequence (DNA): TGCGCCAGCAGCCAAGATATCGGCGGCGGGGAGCTGTTTTTT.

This chain's CDR3 is CASSLYAGADTQYF. The CDR3 region has the DNA TGTGCCAGCAGCTTGTATGCGGGGGCAGATACGCAGTATTTT. The chain employs TRBV5-4 and TRBJ2-3; 7 bases are a match to TRBD2. The CDR3 totals 14 residues. Germline assignment: CDR1 SGHNT and CDR2 YYREEE (reference sequence). Germline trimming cut 1 base from V and 4 bases from J; bases unmatched to any gene: 3.

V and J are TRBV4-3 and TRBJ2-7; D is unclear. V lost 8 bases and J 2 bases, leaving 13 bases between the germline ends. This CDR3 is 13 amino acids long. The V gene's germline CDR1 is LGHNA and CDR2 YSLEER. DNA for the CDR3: TGCGCCAGCCGCACGGACCGACCCTACGAGCAGTACTTC. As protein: CASRTDRPYEQYF.

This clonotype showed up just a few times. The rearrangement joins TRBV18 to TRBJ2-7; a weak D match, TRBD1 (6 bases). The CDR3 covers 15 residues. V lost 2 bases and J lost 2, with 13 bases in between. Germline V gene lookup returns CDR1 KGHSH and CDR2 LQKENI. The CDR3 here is CASSPISGATYEQYV. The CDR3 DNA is TGTGCCAGCTCACCAATCTCAGGGGCCACCTACGAGCAGTACGTC.

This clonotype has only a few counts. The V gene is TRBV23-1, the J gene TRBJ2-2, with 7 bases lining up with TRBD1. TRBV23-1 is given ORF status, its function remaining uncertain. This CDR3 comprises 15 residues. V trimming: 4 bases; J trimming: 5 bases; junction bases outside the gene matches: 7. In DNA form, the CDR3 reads TGCGCCAGCAGTCCGCGACAGGGTGGGACCGGGGAGCTGTTTTTT. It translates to CASSPRQGGTGELFF.

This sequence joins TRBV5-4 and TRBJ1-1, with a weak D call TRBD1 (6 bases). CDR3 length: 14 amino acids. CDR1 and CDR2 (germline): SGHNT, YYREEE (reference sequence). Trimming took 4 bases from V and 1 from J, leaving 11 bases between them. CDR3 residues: CASSGKTGNTEAFF. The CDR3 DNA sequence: TGTGCCAGCAGCGGTAAGACAGGGAACACTGAAGCTTTCTTT.

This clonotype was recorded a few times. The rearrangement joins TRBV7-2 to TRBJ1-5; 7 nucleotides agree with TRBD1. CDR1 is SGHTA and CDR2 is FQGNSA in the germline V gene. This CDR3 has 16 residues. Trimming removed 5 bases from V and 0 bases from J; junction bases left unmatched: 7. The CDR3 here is CASSRGTDFSNQPQHF. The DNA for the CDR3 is TGTGCCAGCAGCCGTGGGACAGATTTTAGCAATCAGCCCCAGCATTTT.

The CDR3 is CAIRDGTGDYGYTF. CDR3 DNA: TGTGCCATCAGAGATGGGACAGGGGACTATGGCTACACCTTC. J is TRBJ1-2 and V is TRBV10-3; 10 bases agree with TRBD1. Germline CDR1 is ENHRY and CDR2 is SYGVKD. The V segment lost 6 bases and the J segment 3 bases; nucleotides outside the gene matches: 4. The CDR3 extends over 14 amino acids.

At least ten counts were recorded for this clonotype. The CDR3 loop reads CASSLAGTEQETQYF. The CDR3 DNA follows: TGTGCCAGCAGCTTAGCTGGGACAGAGCAAGAGACCCAGTACTTC. The chain employs TRBV7-2 and TRBJ2-5; TRBD1 matches at 7 bases. Germline assignment: CDR1 SGHTA and CDR2 FQGNSA. V lost 0 bases to trimming and J lost 2 bases; unmatched junction nucleotides: 3. This CDR3 spans 15 amino acids.

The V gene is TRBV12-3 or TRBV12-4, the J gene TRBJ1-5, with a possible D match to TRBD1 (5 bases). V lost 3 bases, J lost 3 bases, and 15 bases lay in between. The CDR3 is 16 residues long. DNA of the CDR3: TGTGCCAGCAGTTTCTACCAGGGCTATATCAATCAGCCCCAGCATTTT. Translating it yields CASSFYQGYINQPQHF.

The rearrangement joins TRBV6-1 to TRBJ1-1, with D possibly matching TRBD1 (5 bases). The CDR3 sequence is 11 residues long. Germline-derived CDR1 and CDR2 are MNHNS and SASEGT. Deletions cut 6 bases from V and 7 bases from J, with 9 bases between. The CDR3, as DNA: TGTGCCAGCAGGGGACGAATTGAAGCTTTCTTT. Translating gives CASRGRIEAFF.

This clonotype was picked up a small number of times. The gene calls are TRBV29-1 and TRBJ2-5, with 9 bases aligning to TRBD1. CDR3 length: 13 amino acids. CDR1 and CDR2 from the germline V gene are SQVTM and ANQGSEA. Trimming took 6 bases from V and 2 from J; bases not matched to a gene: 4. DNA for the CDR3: TGCAGCGTCCGGACAGGGGCACAAGAGACCCAGTACTTC. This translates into CSVRTGAQETQYF.

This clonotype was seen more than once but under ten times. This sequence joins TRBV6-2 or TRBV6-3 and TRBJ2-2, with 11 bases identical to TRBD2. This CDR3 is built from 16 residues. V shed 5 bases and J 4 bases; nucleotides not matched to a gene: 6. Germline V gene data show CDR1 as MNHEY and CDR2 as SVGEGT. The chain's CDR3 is CASSPLAGGLTGELFF. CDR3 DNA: TGTGCCAGCAGTCCTCTAGCGGGGGGCCTCACCGGGGAGCTGTTTTTT.

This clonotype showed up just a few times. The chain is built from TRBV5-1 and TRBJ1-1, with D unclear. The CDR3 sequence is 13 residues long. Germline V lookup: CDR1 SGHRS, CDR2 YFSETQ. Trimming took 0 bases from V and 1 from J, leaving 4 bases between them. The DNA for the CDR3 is TGCGCCAGCAGCTTGGGGTCGAACACTGAAGCTTTCTTT. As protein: CASSLGSNTEAFF.

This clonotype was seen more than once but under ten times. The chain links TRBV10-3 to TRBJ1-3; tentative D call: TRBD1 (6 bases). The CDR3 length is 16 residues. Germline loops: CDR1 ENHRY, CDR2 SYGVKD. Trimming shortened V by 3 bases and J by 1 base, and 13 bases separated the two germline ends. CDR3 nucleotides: TGTGCCATCAGTGAACGGGGGGCGGGATCTGGAAACACCATATATTTT. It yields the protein CAISERGAGSGNTIYF.

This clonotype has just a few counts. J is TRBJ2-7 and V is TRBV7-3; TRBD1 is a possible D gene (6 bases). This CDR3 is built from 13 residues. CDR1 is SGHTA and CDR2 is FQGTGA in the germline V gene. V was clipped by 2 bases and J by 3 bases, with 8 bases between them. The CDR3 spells CASSLGGDYEQYF. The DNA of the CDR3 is TGTGCCAGCAGCTTAGGGGGCGACTACGAGCAGTACTTC.

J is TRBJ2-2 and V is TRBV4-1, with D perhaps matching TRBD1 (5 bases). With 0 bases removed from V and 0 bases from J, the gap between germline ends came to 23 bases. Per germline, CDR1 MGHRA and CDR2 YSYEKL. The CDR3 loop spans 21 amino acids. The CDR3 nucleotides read TGCGCCAGCAGCCAAGATCAGGACCAGGGAAGGGTCTGGGCGAACACCGGGGAGCTGTTTTTT. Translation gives CASSQDQDQGRVWANTGELFF.

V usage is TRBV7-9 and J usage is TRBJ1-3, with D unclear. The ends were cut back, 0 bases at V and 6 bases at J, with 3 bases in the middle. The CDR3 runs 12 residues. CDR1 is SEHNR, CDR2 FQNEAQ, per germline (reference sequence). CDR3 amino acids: CASSLAVNTIYF. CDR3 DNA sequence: TGTGCCAGCAGCTTAGCCGTAAACACCATATATTTT. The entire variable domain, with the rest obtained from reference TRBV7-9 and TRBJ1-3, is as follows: DTGVSQNPRHKITKRGQNVTFRCDPISEHNRLYWYRQTLGQGPEFLTYFQNEAQLEKSRLLSDRFSAERPKGSFSTLEIQRTEQGDSAMYLCASSLAVNTIYFGEGSWLTVV.

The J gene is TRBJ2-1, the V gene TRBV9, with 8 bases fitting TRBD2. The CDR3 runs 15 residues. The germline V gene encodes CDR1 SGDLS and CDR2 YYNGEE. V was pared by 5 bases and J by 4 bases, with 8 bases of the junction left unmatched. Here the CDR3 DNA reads TGTGCCAGCAGTGTTGCTAGCGGGTATTACAATGAGCAGTTCTTC. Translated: CASSVASGYYNEQFF.

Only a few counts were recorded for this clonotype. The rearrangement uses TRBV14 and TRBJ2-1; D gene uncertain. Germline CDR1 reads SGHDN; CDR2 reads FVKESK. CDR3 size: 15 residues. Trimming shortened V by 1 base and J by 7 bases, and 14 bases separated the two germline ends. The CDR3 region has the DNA TGTGCCAGCAGCCAAGGCGACGGACGGTGGAATGAGCAGTTCTTC. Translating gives CASSQGDGRWNEQFF.

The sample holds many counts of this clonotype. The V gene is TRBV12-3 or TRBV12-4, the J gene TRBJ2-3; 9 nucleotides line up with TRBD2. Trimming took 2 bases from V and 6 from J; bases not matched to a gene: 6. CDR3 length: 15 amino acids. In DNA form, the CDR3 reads TGTGCCAGCAGTTTATGGACTAGCGCTATCGATACGCAGTATTTT. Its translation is CASSLWTSAIDTQYF.

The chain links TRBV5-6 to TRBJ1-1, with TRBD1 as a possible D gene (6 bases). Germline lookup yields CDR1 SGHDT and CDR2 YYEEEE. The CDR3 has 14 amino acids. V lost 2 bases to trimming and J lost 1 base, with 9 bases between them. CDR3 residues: CASSFGQRNTEAFF. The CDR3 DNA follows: TGTGCCAGCAGCTTTGGACAGCGGAACACTGAAGCTTTCTTT.

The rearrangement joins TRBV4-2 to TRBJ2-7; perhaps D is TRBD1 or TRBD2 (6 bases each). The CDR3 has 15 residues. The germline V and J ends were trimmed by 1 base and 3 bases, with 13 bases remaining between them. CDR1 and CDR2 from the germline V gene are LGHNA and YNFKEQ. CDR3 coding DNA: TGTGCCAGCAGCCAAGGCGGGACACCTAACTACGAGCAGTACTTC. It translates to CASSQGGTPNYEQYF.